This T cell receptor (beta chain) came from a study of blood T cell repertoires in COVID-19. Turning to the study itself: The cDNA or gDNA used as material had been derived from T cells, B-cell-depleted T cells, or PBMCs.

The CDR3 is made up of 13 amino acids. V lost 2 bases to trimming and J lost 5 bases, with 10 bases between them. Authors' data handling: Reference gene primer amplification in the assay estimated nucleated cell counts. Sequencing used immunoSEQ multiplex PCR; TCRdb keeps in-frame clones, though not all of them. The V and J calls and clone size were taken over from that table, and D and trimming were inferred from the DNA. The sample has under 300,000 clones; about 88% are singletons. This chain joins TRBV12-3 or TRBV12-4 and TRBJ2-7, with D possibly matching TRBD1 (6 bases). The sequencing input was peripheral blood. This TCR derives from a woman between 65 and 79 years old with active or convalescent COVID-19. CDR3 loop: CASSLNRVHEQYF. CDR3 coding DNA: TGTGCCAGCAGTTTAAACAGGGTCCACGAGCAGTACTTC.